This paragraph reports one T cell receptor beta chain. The antigen this receptor binds is unknown. No per-base quality is available; no much larger clone lies one base away. Its CDR3 holds 17 amino acids, cysteine through phenylalanine. Here the CDR3 DNA is all that survives: 51 bases in frame from base 1. V gives up 0 bases and J gives up 0 bases, and the segment between their germline ends measures 14 bases. The germline V gene (reference sequence) supplies CDR1 SEHNR and CDR2 FQNEAQ. This specimen comes from a study of CD4+ T cells in melanoma (dated 2022 in TCRdb). With respect to the entire study: Neoantigen-specific CD4+ T cells in human melanoma were investigated in the study.

Overall results and qualifications from the work: Neoantigen-specific CD4+ T cells were reported to be correlated with the function of CD8+ T cells, macrophages and B cells. Diverse differentiation states were reported to be shown by neoantigen-specific CD4+ T cells in melanoma.

The donors were melanoma patients. The library relied on the immunoSEQ multiplex PCR assay. TCRdb obtained this table from immuneACCESS and retained in-frame rearrangements with V and J assigned. These tables miss some clones; where compared with another copy, unresolved V genes account for less than half of the shortfall, and the remainder is unexplained. The sample records 45,000 or so clones, 89% of which are singletons. Together, the top ten hold approximately 12% of the sample. The rearrangement combines TRBV7-9 with TRBJ1-1; D gene: possibly TRBD1, on 5 matching bases. The sequence was obtained from a human donor with melanoma. What was sequenced was peripheral blood. The CDR3 here reads CASSLAQGLGLNTEAFF. In nucleotide form, the sequence is TGTGCCAGCAGCTTAGCGCAGGGTTTGGGATTGAACACTGAAGCTTTCTTT.